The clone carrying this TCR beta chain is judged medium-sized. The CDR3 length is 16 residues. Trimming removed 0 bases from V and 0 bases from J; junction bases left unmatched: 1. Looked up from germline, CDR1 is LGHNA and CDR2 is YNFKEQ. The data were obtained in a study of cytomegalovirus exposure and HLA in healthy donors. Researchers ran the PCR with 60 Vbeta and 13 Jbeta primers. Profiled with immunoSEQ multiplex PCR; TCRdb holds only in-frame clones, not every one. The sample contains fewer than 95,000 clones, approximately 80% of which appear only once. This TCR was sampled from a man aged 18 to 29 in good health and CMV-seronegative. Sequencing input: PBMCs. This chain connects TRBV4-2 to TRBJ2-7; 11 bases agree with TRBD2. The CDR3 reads CASSQDGTSGSYEQYF. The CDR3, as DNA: TGTGCCAGCAGCCAAGACGGGACTAGCGGCTCCTACGAGCAGTACTTC.